The present T cell receptor (beta chain) was sequenced within a study of blood T cell repertoires in COVID-19 (dated by TCRdb to 2020 to 2021). Looking at the study overall: Samples from collaborators originated in the United States, Italy and Spain and spanned both the acute and convalescent phases of COVID-19. The material from the prospective study consisted of cDNA or gDNA derived from T cells, B-cell-depleted T cells, or PBMCs. Deeply sampled blood TCRbeta repertoires from subjects exposed to, actively infected with, or recovered from COVID-19 were included in the dataset. The repertoires were released in a freely available public database meant as a resource for research on the immune response to SARS-CoV-2. Samples came from the ongoing ImmuneRACE study (first 160 participants) plus 1,254 subjects from 6 global collaborators. Nearly every sample came with metadata listing a de-identified subject ID, COVID-19 status, age in years and sex. HLA class I and class II types, where available, came from metadata supplied by the sample provider rather than from assay-based typing.

TCRbeta CDR3 regions were amplified from genomic DNA using the immunoSEQ Assay, a bias-controlled multiplex PCR. In the source study's methods: The number of nucleated cells in each sample was estimated from the amplification of reference gene primers within the assay. To quantify the absolute abundance of each unique TCRbeta CDR3 rearrangement, sequence reads were collapsed and filtered. For each sample, productive Simpson clonality was calculated as the square root of Simpson's diversity index over productive rearrangements. The table was pulled from immuneACCESS by TCRdb, which kept in-frame rearrangements only. Such tables lose some clones; where checked, under half of the loss comes from unresolved V genes, and the rest has no known cause. V and J calls and clone size follow that table, whereas D and trimming were derived from the DNA. The sample table contains under 250,000 clones; only one count was recorded for about 84% of them. The ten largest account for approximately 13% of the sample.

What the authors observed across the whole study: The quantity of clinical and demographic metadata differed by source and by participant and was supplied without curation.

Measured from the cysteine to the phenylalanine, the CDR3 is 15 residues long. The read is trimmed to its CDR3 DNA, 45 bases read in frame from base 1. Deletion took 1 base off V and 0 bases off J, with a span of 8 bases between the germline ends. CDR1 and CDR2 are read off the germline V gene (reference sequence) as SGHNT and YYREEE. A note on this clone: The antigen this receptor binds is unknown. Per-base qualities were not stored, and no clone one base away is much larger.

Whole blood was collected in K2EDTA tubes by collaborating institutions according to the institutions' own protocols. Collaborator samples were shipped for TCRbeta analysis as frozen whole blood, isolated PBMCs, or DNA extracted from either sample type. Sequenced sample: peripheral blood. This clonotype was sampled from a man aged 80 or over with acute or convalescent COVID-19. The V gene is TRBV5-4 and the J gene is TRBJ2-1, and TRBD2 may be the D gene, going by 5 matching bases. The DNA sequence follows: TGTGCCAGCAGCTTGACTGGGAGCTCCTACAATGAGCAGTTCTTC. The encoded protein is CASSLTGSSYNEQFF.